A single sample gave rise to the 9 T cell receptor beta chains below, sequenced in a study of T cell changes during pregnancy in multiple sclerosis (dated by TCRdb to between 2018 and 2021). Libraries came from the immunoSEQ multiplex PCR assay. Not all clones reach the TCRdb copy of this immuneACCESS table, which keeps in-frame sequences only. Checked studies attribute under half of the gap to unresolved V genes and leave the rest unexplained. This sample comprises 90,000 to 100,000 clones, around 93% of them detected only once. 2.2% of the sample rests with the top ten. Sequenced here: peripheral blood, sampled in the third trimester of pregnancy. The receptors derive from a female donor with multiple sclerosis, enrolled in a pregnancy study.

This chain links TRBV7-3 with TRBJ2-1, with D possibly being TRBD2 (6 bases). Between the trimmed V and J ends, which lost 5 bases and 6 bases, there was a span of 14 bases. Germline V gives CDR1 SGHTA, CDR2 FQGTGA. This CDR3 has 14 residues. CDR3 bases: TGTGCCAGCAGCGCGCAGCGGGCTGCCAATGAGCAGTTCTTC. It yields the protein CASSAQRAANEQFF. The full variable domain, in which reference TRBV7-3 and TRBJ2-1 provide the parts outside the CDR3, is GAGVSQTPSNKVTEKGKYVELRCDPISGHTALYWYRQSLGQGPEFLIYFQGTGAADDSGLPNDRFFAVRPEGSVSTLKIQRTERGDSAVYLCASSAQRAANEQFFGPGTRLTVL.

V is TRBV5-6 and J is TRBJ2-1; perhaps TRBD2 as D (6 bases). Per germline, CDR1 SGHDT and CDR2 YYEEEE. There are 16 residues in the CDR3. V was shortened by 4 bases and J by 0 bases, with 14 bases between the two germline ends. DNA of the CDR3: TGTGCCAGCAGCGAGGGACTCGCCATCTCCTACAATGAGCAGTTCTTC. Protein: CASSEGLAISYNEQFF. The full variable domain, completed using reference TRBV5-6 and TRBJ2-1, is DAGVTQSPTHLIKTRGQQVTLRCSPKSGHDTVSWYQQALGQGPQFIFQYYEEEERQRGNFPDRFSGHQFPNYSSELNVNALLLGDSALYLCASSEGLAISYNEQFFGPGTRLTVL.

The chain is built from TRBV29-1 and TRBJ2-3, with 7 bases identical to TRBD1. CDR1 and CDR2 (germline): SQVTM, ANQGSEA. This CDR3 region has 12 residues. Unmatched junction bases numbered 5, after V lost 4 bases and J lost 7 bases. The CDR3 DNA follows: TGCAGCGTTGTGGTGACAGGGAATACGCAGTATTTT. As protein: CSVVVTGNTQYF.

The J gene is TRBJ2-5, the V gene TRBV7-8; tentatively, D is TRBD1 (6 bases). V was trimmed by 7 bases and J by 5 bases, leaving 11 bases between them. CDR1 and CDR2 from the germline V gene are SGHVS and FQNEAQ. This CDR3 spans 12 amino acids. CDR3 nucleotide sequence: TGTGCCAGCACCGACAGGACGGAGACCCAGTACTTC. Protein: CASTDRTETQYF.

The V call is TRBV19, the J call TRBJ1-5; D is undetermined. The CDR3 extends over 12 amino acids. Germline V CDR1 and CDR2: LNHDA, SQIVND (reference sequence). Deletions cut 3 bases from V and 7 bases from J, with 7 bases between. The CDR3 coding sequence is TGTGCCAGTAGTATCGAGGAACAGCCCCAGCATTTT. It specifies CASSIEEQPQHF.

This sequence joins TRBV18 and TRBJ2-2; TRBD2 matches at 10 bases. V lost 3 bases to trimming and J lost 3 bases; unmatched junction nucleotides: 7. Germline CDR1 KGHSH, CDR2 LQKENI. The CDR3 spans 17 residues. CDR3 in amino acids: CASSPNRLAGDTGELFF. In nucleotides, the CDR3 is TGTGCCAGCTCACCCAATCGTCTAGCGGGAGACACCGGGGAGCTGTTTTTT. Together with reference TRBV18 and TRBJ2-2, the CDR3 gives the full variable domain: NAGVMQNPRHLVRRRGQEARLRCSPMKGHSHVYWYRQLPEEGLKFMVYLQKENIIDESGMPKERFSAEFPKEGPSILRIQQVVRGDSAAYFCASSPNRLAGDTGELFFGEGSRLTVL.

In this sample, this clone turned up a few times. V usage is TRBV7-2 and J usage is TRBJ2-1, with D unresolved. Germline CDR1 SGHTA, CDR2 FQGNSA. The CDR3 loop spans 15 amino acids. Trimming left V 5 bases short and J 0 bases short, with 11 bases between. In DNA form, the CDR3 reads TGTGCCAGCAGCACCATGATACTCTCCTACAATGAGCAGTTCTTC. Residues: CASSTMILSYNEQFF.

This chain connects TRBV7-9 to TRBJ1-1; TRBD1 matches 9 bases. CDR1 is SEHNR and CDR2 is FQNEAQ in the germline V gene (reference sequence). The CDR3 consists of 16 residues. V lost 1 base and J lost 4; bases outside the gene matches: 7. Here the CDR3 DNA reads TGTGCCAGCAGCTTAGTTGGGGGGACAGGGAGCACTGAAGCTTTCTTT. It is translated as CASSLVGGTGSTEAFF.

The chain has TRBV15 and TRBJ1-5, with D perhaps matching TRBD1 (6 bases). V lost 0 bases and J 2 bases, leaving 17 bases between the germline ends. Germline V CDR1 and CDR2: LNHNV, YYDKDF (reference sequence). CDR3 size: 18 residues. The CDR3 DNA is TGTGCCACCAGCAGAGATAGTGGGGGCAAGGGGGGCAATCAGCCCCAGCATTTT. Its protein is CATSRDSGGKGGNQPQHF.